What follows are 21 T cell receptor beta chains derived from one specimen sequenced in a study of control samples from healthy donors and cancer patients. TCRdb's table, derived via immunoSEQ multiplex PCR, lists solely in-frame clones and lacks some. The sample consists of under 200,000 clones, 90% to 95% of them appearing once. Sequenced sample: blood. The receptors shown here come from a woman younger than 45 in good health.

This chain joins TRBV19 and TRBJ1-1; 7 bases fit TRBD1. Germline V lookup: CDR1 LNHDA, CDR2 SQIVND (reference sequence). The CDR3 is 12 amino acids. V gave up 1 base and J gave up 11 bases; unmatched junction bases: 4. The CDR3 spells CASSIGTGVAFF. Written as DNA, the CDR3 is TGTGCCAGTAGTATAGGAACAGGGGTCGCTTTCTTT. Full variable domain (outside the CDR3, taken from reference TRBV19 and TRBJ1-1): DGGITQSPKYLFRKEGQNVTLSCEQNLNHDAMYWYRQDPGQGLRLIYYSQIVNDFQKGDIAEGYSVSREKKESFPLTVTSAQKNPTAFYLCASSIGTGVAFFGQGTRLTVV.

The chain employs TRBV28 and TRBJ2-5; 8 bases agree with TRBD2. Germline lookup yields CDR1 MDHEN and CDR2 SYDVKM. There are 16 residues in the CDR3. V gave up 3 bases and J gave up 0 bases; unmatched junction bases: 6. The CDR3 loop is CASSLLSSGYQETQYF. CDR3 sequence (DNA): TGTGCCAGCAGTTTGTTGTCTAGCGGGTACCAAGAGACCCAGTACTTC.

The rearrangement joins TRBV4-1 to TRBJ2-7; 9 bases align to TRBD2. V lost 1 base to trimming and J lost 0 bases; unmatched junction nucleotides: 4. Germline-derived CDR1 and CDR2 are MGHRA and YSYEKL. This CDR3 contains 16 residues. The CDR3 reads CASSQGGRGGSYEQYF. The CDR3, as DNA: TGCGCCAGCAGCCAAGGTGGGCGGGGGGGCTCCTACGAGCAGTACTTC.

The rearrangement links TRBV18 to TRBJ1-2; TRBD1 agrees at 7 bases. The CDR3 contains 14 residues. The trim removed 3 bases at V and 4 bases at J, leaving 5 bases unmatched. Germline V gene sequence: CDR1 KGHSH, CDR2 LQKENI. CDR3 nucleotide sequence: TGTGCCAGCTCACCGCAGGGACAGACCTATGGCTACACCTTC. As protein: CASSPQGQTYGYTF.

The V call is TRBV12-5, the J call TRBJ2-7; 10 bases are a match to TRBD2. V shed 1 base and J 0 bases; nucleotides not matched to a gene: 3. Germline assignment: CDR1 LGHNT and CDR2 FRNRAP. This CDR3 contains 16 residues. CDR3 sequence (DNA): TGTGCTAGTGGTTTGGAGATAGCGGGAGGCTCCTACGAGCAGTACTTC. Translated: CASGLEIAGGSYEQYF.

This chain's CDR3 is CASSQDPGRPEKLFF. CDR3 nucleotide sequence: TGTGCCAGCAGCCAAGATCCAGGGAGGCCTGAAAAACTGTTTTTT. This chain links TRBV4-2 with TRBJ1-4; tentatively, D is TRBD1 (5 bases). The CDR3 runs to 15 residues. In germline, CDR1 is LGHNA, CDR2 YNFKEQ. Trimming cost V 0 bases and J 7 bases, with 12 bases left between them.

This clone has only one observation. V is TRBV18 and J is TRBJ1-3; 8 bases map to TRBD1. This CDR3 has 13 amino acids. CDR1 is KGHSH, CDR2 LQKENI, per germline. V gave up 8 bases and J gave up 2 bases; unmatched junction bases: 2. Written as DNA, the CDR3 is TGTGCCAGCGTACAGGGGGCTGGAAACACCATATATTTT. Protein product: CASVQGAGNTIYF.

The chain has TRBV28 and TRBJ2-2, with TRBD2 matching 8 bases. The length of the CDR3 is 16 residues. CDR1 and CDR2 (germline): MDHEN, SYDVKM. J lost 5 bases, V lost 4 bases, and 9 bases had no gene match. In DNA, the CDR3 is TGTGCCAGCAGTTCTCTAGCGGGTTTTGGGACCGGGGAGCTGTTTTTT. It yields the protein CASSSLAGFGTGELFF.

The J gene is TRBJ2-1, the V gene TRBV11-1; 8 nucleotides align to TRBD2. Germline CDR1 is SGHAT and CDR2 is FQDESV (reference sequence). The CDR3 is made up of 15 amino acids. V was clipped by 5 bases and J by 3 bases; unmatched bases: 6. The CDR3 reads CASSPPGLDYNEQFF. In DNA, the CDR3 is TGTGCCAGCAGCCCCCCGGGACTAGACTACAATGAGCAGTTCTTC.

This rearrangement joins TRBV25-1 to TRBJ1-4, with a tentative D call TRBD1 (5 bases). Trimming removed 1 base from V and 0 bases from J, with 6 bases in between. The CDR3 length is 15 residues. CDR1 is MGHDK and CDR2 is SYGVNS in the germline V gene. The CDR3 sequence: CASSESGATNEKLFF. The DNA of the CDR3 is TGTGCCAGCAGTGAATCGGGGGCAACTAATGAAAAACTGTTTTTT.

The V gene is TRBV5-1, the J gene TRBJ2-5; D is ambiguous. The CDR3 runs to 13 residues. V lost 0 bases and J lost 4, with 7 bases in between. Germline CDR1 SGHRS, CDR2 YFSETQ. The CDR3 sequence is CASSLGVAETQYF. The DNA of the CDR3 is TGCGCCAGCAGCTTGGGAGTAGCAGAGACCCAGTACTTC. Full variable domain (rest looked up from reference TRBV5-1 and TRBJ2-5): KAGVTQTPRYLIKTRGQQVTLSCSPISGHRSVSWYQQTPGQGLQFLFEYFSETQRNKGNFPGRFSGRQFSNSRSEMNVSTLELGDSALYLCASSLGVAETQYFGPGTRLLVL.

The chain employs TRBV19 and TRBJ2-1; 9 nucleotides align to TRBD1. CDR3 length: 15 residues. With V trimmed by 2 bases and J by 2 bases, 1 base remained unmatched. Germline V gives CDR1 LNHDA, CDR2 SQIVND (reference sequence). This chain's CDR3 is CASSITGGTYNEQFF. The CDR3 nucleotides are TGTGCCAGTAGTATAACAGGGGGCACCTACAATGAGCAGTTCTTC.

The J gene is TRBJ1-2, the V gene TRBV12-3 or TRBV12-4; D call uncertain. The V end was cut by 3 bases, the J end by 1 base, with 6 bases between. This CDR3 is built from 13 residues. CDR3 protein: CASSLVVNYGYTF. The CDR3 DNA sequence: TGTGCCAGCAGTTTGGTAGTTAACTATGGCTACACCTTC.

The chain uses TRBV5-4 and TRBJ1-6, with 8 bases that match TRBD1. Germline CDR1 reads SGHNT; CDR2 reads YYREEE (reference sequence). The CDR3 totals 16 residues. V dropped 1 base and J dropped 4; count of bases not matched to a gene: 4. The CDR3 DNA is TGTGCCAGCAGCTTGTCAGGGGGCAGATATAATTCACCCCTCCACTTT. Translation gives CASSLSGGRYNSPLHF.

The genes are TRBV19 and TRBJ1-3; possible D gene TRBD1, 5 bases. Germline V gene sequence: CDR1 LNHDA, CDR2 SQIVND (reference sequence). Trimming cost V 5 bases and J 0 bases, with 11 bases left between them. The CDR3 has 15 residues. CDR3 sequence: CASSATGNSGNTIYF. DNA for the CDR3: TGTGCCAGTAGTGCAACAGGAAACTCTGGAAACACCATATATTTT. Supplemented by reference TRBV19 and TRBJ1-3, the full variable domain reads DGGITQSPKYLFRKEGQNVTLSCEQNLNHDAMYWYRQDPGQGLRLIYYSQIVNDFQKGDIAEGYSVSREKKESFPLTVTSAQKNPTAFYLCASSATGNSGNTIYFGEGSWLTVV.

This clone showed up just once. This chain connects TRBV7-2 to TRBJ1-2; D gene unclear. CDR3 length: 15 amino acids. The germline gives CDR1 SGHTA, CDR2 FQGNSA. Trimming took 0 bases from V and 6 from J, leaving 14 bases between them. The CDR3 DNA reads as TGTGCCAGCAGCTTAGCGTGGCGGGGTGGGGATGGCTACACCTTC. Encoded protein: CASSLAWRGGDGYTF. The full variable domain, in which reference TRBV7-2 and TRBJ1-2 provide the parts outside the CDR3, is GAGVSQSPSNKVTEKGKDVELRCDPISGHTALYWYRQSLGQGLEFLIYFQGNSAPDKSGLPSDRFSAERTGGSVSTLTIQRTQQEDSAVYLCASSLAWRGGDGYTFGSGTRLTVV.

This chain links TRBV11-2 with TRBJ2-3; 10 bases fit TRBD1. CDR1 and CDR2 (germline): SGHAT, FQNNGV. The CDR3 covers 16 residues. Germline trimming cut 5 bases from V and 0 bases from J; bases unmatched to any gene: 5. This chain's CDR3 is CASSDRGRRSTDTQYF. The CDR3 nucleotides are TGTGCCAGCAGCGACAGGGGGCGACGGAGCACAGATACGCAGTATTTT.

About this clone itself: The identical CDR3 is also encoded by other nucleotide sequences in the sample. The chain has TRBV28 and TRBJ1-2, with 7 nucleotides matching TRBD1. This CDR3 has 14 residues. V lost 2 bases, J lost 2 bases, and 2 bases stayed unmatched. CDR1 and CDR2 (germline): MDHEN, SYDVKM. CDR3 nucleotide sequence: TGTGCCAGCAGTTTAGGCAGGGGGAACTATGGCTACACCTTC. Protein product: CASSLGRGNYGYTF.

The V call is TRBV30, the J call TRBJ1-1; D is uncertain. Germline V lookup: CDR1 GTSNPN, CDR2 SVGIG (reference sequence). Trimming pared 4 bases from V and 4 bases from J, leaving 13 bases between. CDR3 length equals 13 residues. The CDR3 reads CAWTRPGSTEAFF. The CDR3 bases are TGTGCCTGGACCCGCCCGGGGTCCACTGAAGCTTTCTTT.

The chain has TRBV10-1 and TRBJ1-2; weak D call: TRBD1 (5 bases). The length of the CDR3 is 14 residues. Trimming pared 3 bases from V and 2 bases from J, leaving 10 bases between. In germline, CDR1 is WNHNN, CDR2 SYGVQD (reference sequence). In DNA form, the CDR3 reads TGCGCCAGCAGTGATGGGGGTAGGAACTATGGCTACACCTTC. The encoded protein is CASSDGGRNYGYTF.

The gene calls are TRBV7-6 and TRBJ2-3, with D possibly TRBD1 on 6 matching bases. Germline CDR1 and CDR2: SGHVS and FNYEAQ. The length of the CDR3 is 16 residues. V lost 5 bases to trimming and J lost 1 base, with 16 bases between them. CDR3 protein: CASSPYGNRGTDTQYF. The CDR3 nucleotides read TGTGCCAGCAGCCCTTATGGGAACAGGGGCACAGATACGCAGTATTTT.